Shown below are 15 T cell receptor beta chains from a single sample sequenced in a study of blood T cell repertoires in COVID-19. Profiled with immunoSEQ multiplex PCR; TCRdb holds only in-frame clones, not every one. The sample consists of about 180,000 clones, more than 80% of them appearing once. Source material: peripheral blood. These receptors came from a human donor in a cohort sampled during active COVID-19.

The chain joins TRBV19 to TRBJ1-4; 9 nucleotides agree with TRBD1. V shed 9 bases and J 3 bases; nucleotides not matched to a gene: 5. The germline V gene encodes CDR1 LNHDA and CDR2 SQIVND (reference sequence). The CDR3 is made up of 14 amino acids. The chain's CDR3 is CASYDRGANEKLFF. For the CDR3, the DNA is TGTGCCAGCTACGACAGGGGGGCTAATGAAAAACTGTTTTTT. The full variable domain, with the rest looked up from reference TRBV19 and TRBJ1-4, is DGGITQSPKYLFRKEGQNVTLSCEQNLNHDAMYWYRQDPGQGLRLIYYSQIVNDFQKGDIAEGYSVSREKKESFPLTVTSAQKNPTAFYLCASYDRGANEKLFFGSGTQLSVL.

The chain combines TRBV19 with TRBJ2-7, with D possibly TRBD2 on 6 matching bases. CDR3 size: 17 residues. Trimming stripped 2 bases from V and 0 bases from J, with 17 bases between. From germline, CDR1 is LNHDA and CDR2 SQIVND (reference sequence). CDR3 bases: TGTGCCAGTAGTATAAACCCCTGGGGGGTCAGCTCCTACGAGCAGTACTTC. It specifies CASSINPWGVSSYEQYF. Together with reference TRBV19 and TRBJ2-7, the CDR3 gives the full variable domain: DGGITQSPKYLFRKEGQNVTLSCEQNLNHDAMYWYRQDPGQGLRLIYYSQIVNDFQKGDIAEGYSVSREKKESFPLTVTSAQKNPTAFYLCASSINPWGVSSYEQYFGPGTRLTVT.

This chain joins TRBV3-1 (or the pseudogene TRBV3-2) and TRBJ1-5, with D hard to call. The CDR3 spans 19 residues. V gave up 3 bases and J gave up 0 bases, with 21 bases separating them. Germline CDR1 reads LGHDT; CDR2 reads YNNKEL (reference sequence). In DNA, the CDR3 is TGTGCCAGCAGCCAGAGAGCCGGTGGGAGTGGGTTTAGCAATCAGCCCCAGCATTTT. Translation gives CASSQRAGGSGFSNQPQHF.

This clone was recorded only once. This chain's CDR3 is CASSLTGYVDEQYF. In nucleotides, the CDR3 is TGTGCCAGCAGCTTAACAGGGTACGTTGACGAGCAGTACTTC. The chain couples TRBV13 to TRBJ2-7, with D possibly matching TRBD1 (6 bases). V dropped 2 bases and J dropped 5 bases, with 13 bases sitting between them. The CDR3 runs to 14 residues. Per germline, CDR1 PRHDT and CDR2 FYEKMQ (reference sequence).

The gene calls are TRBV18 and TRBJ2-1; unclear D gene. The V and J ends lost 3 bases and 9 bases respectively, with 9 bases between them. There are 12 residues in the CDR3. CDR1 and CDR2 (germline): KGHSH, LQKENI. This chain's CDR3 is CASSPLMSEQFF. CDR3 in DNA: TGTGCCAGCTCACCCCTTATGAGTGAGCAGTTCTTC.

The chain recombines TRBV19 with TRBJ1-1; D gene ambiguous. The CDR3 runs to 13 residues. Trimming shortened V by 5 bases and J by 3 bases, and 10 bases separated the two germline ends. CDR1 and CDR2 (germline): LNHDA, SQIVND (reference sequence). CDR3 in DNA: TGTGCCAGTAGTCTGTACCGGGACACTGAAGCTTTCTTT. As protein: CASSLYRDTEAFF. Combining the CDR3 with reference TRBV19 and TRBJ1-1 gives the whole variable domain DGGITQSPKYLFRKEGQNVTLSCEQNLNHDAMYWYRQDPGQGLRLIYYSQIVNDFQKGDIAEGYSVSREKKESFPLTVTSAQKNPTAFYLCASSLYRDTEAFFGQGTRLTVV.

The chain carries TRBV27 and TRBJ1-1, with unresolved D. This CDR3 is built from 14 residues. Trimming removed 5 bases from V and 3 bases from J, with 13 bases in between. Germline values: CDR1 MNHEY, CDR2 SMNVEV (reference sequence). Written as DNA, the CDR3 is TGTGCCAGCAGTCGAGTCAGTCGGGACACTGAAGCTTTCTTT. Amino acids: CASSRVSRDTEAFF.

The chain joins TRBV9 to TRBJ2-6, with 10 bases that match TRBD1. Per germline, CDR1 SGDLS and CDR2 YYNGEE. J gave up 1 base and V 3 bases, and 4 bases lay outside the gene matches. This CDR3 is built from 17 residues. The CDR3 reads CASSARTGGSGANVLTF. The CDR3 bases are TGTGCCAGCAGCGCCCGGACAGGGGGTTCTGGGGCCAACGTCCTGACTTTC.

The rearrangement joins TRBV3-1 (or the pseudogene TRBV3-2) to TRBJ1-1, with D uncertain. The CDR3 is 13 residues long. Germline V CDR1 and CDR2: LGHDT, YNNKEL (reference sequence). The ends were cut back, 4 bases at V and 8 bases at J, with 14 bases in the middle. The CDR3 nucleotides read TGTGCCAGCAGCCGAGAGACGGCGGCAGAAGCTTTCTTT. Its protein is CASSRETAAEAFF.

This chain uses TRBV5-1 with TRBJ1-2; the D gene is possibly TRBD1 (5 bases). This CDR3 is 13 amino acids long. The V gene lost 0 bases and the J gene lost 7 bases, with 10 bases spanning the gap. Germline lookup yields CDR1 SGHRS and CDR2 YFSETQ. The CDR3 DNA follows: TGCGCCAGCAGCTTGGGGCAGGGTCTTGGCTACACCTTC. Amino acids: CASSLGQGLGYTF.

V usage is TRBV29-1 and J usage is TRBJ2-3; D is undetermined. The CDR3 extends over 17 amino acids. The V end was cut by 1 base, the J end by 2 bases, with 19 bases between. Germline V gene lookup returns CDR1 SQVTM and CDR2 ANQGSEA. For the CDR3, the DNA is TGCAGCGTTGAAGGTTGGCAATCCACGAAATACACAGATACGCAGTATTTT. Its protein is CSVEGWQSTKYTDTQYF.

V is TRBV6-6 and J is TRBJ1-5; TRBD1 matches 8 bases. The CDR3 is 15 residues long. Trimming took 2 bases from V and 5 from J; bases not matched to a gene: 5. CDR1 is MNHNY, CDR2 SVGAGI, per germline (reference sequence). This CDR3 is CASSYRTGSDQPQHF. The CDR3, as DNA: TGTGCCAGCAGTTACCGGACAGGGTCCGATCAGCCCCAGCATTTT.

This chain uses TRBV2 with TRBJ2-5, with 11 bases lining up with TRBD2. Unmatched junction bases numbered 1, after V lost 6 bases and J lost 1 base. This CDR3 region has 14 residues. Germline CDR1 and CDR2: SNHLY and FYNNEI. CDR3 region: CASSGTSGQETQYF. Here the CDR3 DNA reads TGTGCCAGCAGCGGGACTAGCGGCCAAGAGACCCAGTACTTC. Filled out from reference TRBV2 and TRBJ2-5, the complete variable domain reads EPEVTQTPSHQVTQMGQEVILRCVPISNHLYFYWYRQILGQKVEFLVSFYNNEISEKSEIFDDQFSVERPDGSNFTLKIRSTKLEDSAMYFCASSGTSGQETQYFGPGTRLLVL.

The genes are TRBV9 and TRBJ1-2; no firm D call. The CDR3 runs 13 residues. V lost 4 bases to trimming and J lost 11 bases, with 18 bases between them. CDR1 is SGDLS and CDR2 is YYNGEE in the germline V gene. The DNA for the CDR3 is TGTGCCAGCAGCCCGGCGGATCCGAGAAATTACACCTTC. It codes for CASSPADPRNYTF.

The table lists this clone with a count of one. The chain combines TRBV27 with TRBJ2-7, with D perhaps TRBD1 (6 bases). The CDR3 sequence is 14 residues long. With 5 bases removed from V and 4 bases from J, the gap between germline ends came to 15 bases. CDR1 and CDR2 (germline): MNHEY, SMNVEV (reference sequence). This chain's CDR3 is CASSARDNGYEQYF. Written as DNA, the CDR3 is TGTGCCAGCAGTGCCCGGGACAATGGTTACGAGCAGTACTTC.